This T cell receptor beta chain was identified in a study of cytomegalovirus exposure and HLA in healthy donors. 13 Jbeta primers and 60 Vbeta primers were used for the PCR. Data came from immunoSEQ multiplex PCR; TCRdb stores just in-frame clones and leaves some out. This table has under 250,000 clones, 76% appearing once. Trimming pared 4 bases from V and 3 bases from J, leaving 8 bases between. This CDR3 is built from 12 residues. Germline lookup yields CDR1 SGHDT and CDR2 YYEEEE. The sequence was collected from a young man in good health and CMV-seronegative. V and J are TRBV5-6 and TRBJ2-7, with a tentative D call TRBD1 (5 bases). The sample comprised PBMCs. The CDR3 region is CASSIQGYEQYF. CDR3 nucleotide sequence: TGTGCCAGCAGCATTCAGGGCTACGAGCAGTACTTC.